This T cell receptor (beta chain) was observed in a study of T cell clonotyping in hematopoietic cell transplantation. Findings of the study overall: After transplant, recipient diversity fell while pathologically expanded clonotypes grew through day 180.

Germline loops: CDR1 GTSNPN, CDR2 SVGIG (reference sequence). CDR3 length: 11 amino acids. V lost 0 bases and J lost 4, with 4 bases in between. On this clone itself: What it binds is not known.

Profiling relied on immunoSEQ multiplex PCR, and the TCRdb table lists in-frame clones only, not all of them. Among 9,000 to 15,000 clones listed, less than 60% were seen once. The rearrangement uses TRBV30 and TRBJ2-7; D is unresolved. Sequencing was performed on peripheral blood mononuclear cells. This TCR was sampled from a man aged 50 to 60 in good health. Some clones in this sample may be carry-over from other donors' samples. CDR3 in DNA: TGTGCCTGGAGTGTACAGTACGAGCAGTACTTC. This gives the protein CAWSVQYEQYF.